This entry concerns a single TCR beta chain. In the authors' methods: Estimates of nucleated cell counts were drawn from the amplification of reference gene primers. Only in-frame clones appear in the TCRdb table, and some are missing; sequencing was by immunoSEQ multiplex PCR. That table gives V, J and clone size, and the DNA gave D and trimming. This table holds roughly 52,000 clones, roughly 86% found once. This sample is drawn from a study of blood T cell repertoires in COVID-19. Study-wide background: Sites in the United States, Italy and Spain provided acute and convalescent COVID-19 samples. From T cells, B-cell-depleted T cells, or PBMCs came the material, which was cDNA or gDNA.

Recruited during active infection, patients (from Seattle) were subsequently followed longitudinally. This clonotype originated in a man aged 40-55 years with COVID-19, enrolled during active disease. The material sequenced was peripheral blood.

CDR3 in DNA: TGCGCCAGCAGCTTTGGTGGTAGCGGGGGGATCAATGAGCAGTTCTTC. Protein product: CASSFGGSGGINEQFF. The V and J genes are TRBV5-1 and TRBJ2-1; 10 bases are a match to TRBD2. Germline V lookup: CDR1 SGHRS, CDR2 YFSETQ. The CDR3 has 16 amino acids. Trimming cost V 2 bases and J 6 bases; bases outside gene matches: 8.